The source of this T cell receptor (beta chain) is a study of Ad26.COV2.S vaccination and SARS-CoV-2 variants. Background on the study: In the study, Ad26.COV2.S was injected intramuscularly once, or twice 56 days apart.

Comments on this clone: Its antigen remains unknown.

Assay used: immunoSEQ multiplex PCR; TCRdb lists only in-frame clones, some missing. Of almost 400,000 clones in the sample, around 91% are singletons; the top ten hold 1.5% to 2%. In germline, CDR1 is SGHNT, CDR2 YYREEE (reference sequence). V dropped 4 bases and J dropped 8; count of bases not matched to a gene: 11. The CDR3 has 15 amino acids. Findings and limits, study-wide: Researchers cautioned that TCR breadth and depth analyses may have underestimated total T cell responses.

Treatment denoted: some 20 received Ad26.COV2.S at low or high dose, single or two shots; roughly five received placebo; per-sample allocation not given. Sampling was performed 63 days after the first vaccine or placebo injection. This TCR was recovered from a person between 18 and 59 years old who received the Ad26.COV2.S COVID-19 vaccine or a placebo. The sequencing used peripheral blood, collected in a trial of Ad26.COV2.S vaccine versus placebo. J is TRBJ1-2 and V is TRBV5-4; 10 bases map to TRBD1. DNA of the CDR3: TGTGCCAGCAGCAACCTAAGACAGGGGGCGATCGGCTACACCTTC. It yields the protein CASSNLRQGAIGYTF.